The 21 T cell receptor beta chains reported below all come from one sample, sequenced in a study of blood T cell repertoires in COVID-19. This table comes from immunoSEQ multiplex PCR, and its TCRdb copy is limited to in-frame clones, with some not included. The sample has 350,000 to 450,000 clones, 87% seen once. Sequencing was done on a sample of peripheral blood. These receptors originate from a woman aged 55-69 years with COVID-19, enrolled during active disease.

This chain links TRBV19 with TRBJ1-5; possible D gene TRBD1, 5 bases. Per germline, CDR1 LNHDA and CDR2 SQIVND (reference sequence). V lost 3 bases to trimming and J lost 4 bases, with 10 bases between them. This CDR3 has 14 residues. CDR3 nucleotides: TGTGCCAGTAGTATGATCAGGGATAATCAGCCCCAGCATTTT. It codes for CASSMIRDNQPQHF.

A single count supports this clone. V and J are TRBV5-8 and TRBJ2-5; possible D gene TRBD1, 6 bases. The CDR3 is 14 residues long. The ends were cut back, 1 base at V and 4 bases at J, with 11 bases in the middle. Per the germline V gene, CDR1 is SGHTS and CDR2 is YDEGEE. CDR3 nucleotide sequence: TGTGCCAGCAGCTTGTTTCAGGGGTCAGAGACCCAGTACTTC. Its protein product is CASSLFQGSETQYF.

The chain links TRBV19 to TRBJ1-1, with D perhaps TRBD1 (5 bases). Per the germline V gene, CDR1 is LNHDA and CDR2 is SQIVND (reference sequence). The V and J ends lost 5 bases and 0 bases respectively, with 13 bases between them. The CDR3 loop spans 15 amino acids. CDR3 in DNA: TGTGCCAGTAGTCGACAGACCTCGTTGAACACTGAAGCTTTCTTT. As protein: CASSRQTSLNTEAFF.

The gene calls are TRBV4-1 and TRBJ2-1; a weak D match, TRBD2 (5 bases). Trimming removed 10 bases from V and 7 bases from J, with 14 bases in between. The CDR3 loop spans 12 amino acids. Germline CDR1 MGHRA, CDR2 YSYEKL. CDR3 residues: CATGPGINEQFF. For the CDR3, the DNA is TGCGCCACCGGACCCGGGATAAATGAGCAGTTCTTC.

The V gene is TRBV12-3 or TRBV12-4, the J gene TRBJ1-5; 7 nucleotides agree with TRBD1. This CDR3 is 13 amino acids long. Trimming cost V 5 bases and J 4 bases; bases outside gene matches: 2. The CDR3 DNA follows: TGTGCCAGCAGTATGACAGGGAATCAGCCCCAGCATTTT. Translated, it gives CASSMTGNQPQHF.

The gene calls are TRBV28 and TRBJ2-2, with 7 bases aligning to TRBD1. This CDR3 region has 17 residues. The germline V gene has CDR1 MDHEN and CDR2 SYDVKM. The ends lost 3 bases at V and 0 bases at J; junction bases unmatched: 7. DNA for the CDR3: TGTGCCAGCAGTTTCCCACAGGGGTCCGCGAACACCGGGGAGCTGTTTTTT. Its protein is CASSFPQGSANTGELFF.

The chain carries TRBV4-1 and TRBJ2-7, with 9 bases fitting TRBD1. The CDR3 loop spans 15 amino acids. Trimming took 5 bases from V and 5 from J; bases not matched to a gene: 10. CDR1 and CDR2 (germline): MGHRA, YSYEKL. CDR3: CASSGQGPSFNEQYF. DNA of the CDR3: TGCGCCAGCAGCGGACAGGGGCCGAGTTTCAACGAGCAGTACTTC.

V and J are TRBV5-4 and TRBJ2-3; the match to TRBD1 covers 8 bases. Germline-derived CDR1 and CDR2 are SGHNT and YYREEE (reference sequence). The CDR3 loop spans 17 amino acids. With V trimmed by 3 bases and J by 0 bases, 9 bases remained unmatched. The CDR3 nucleotides are TGTGCCAGCAGCTCCCCAGGGGGCTTAAGAAGCACAGATACGCAGTATTTT. Protein: CASSSPGGLRSTDTQYF.

This clone was seen ten or more times. The rearrangement uses TRBV6-1 and TRBJ2-7; possible D gene TRBD1, 5 bases. V was cut by 3 bases and J by 3 bases, with 15 bases left in between. The germline CDR1 and CDR2 sequences are MNHNS and SASEGT. The CDR3 length is 15 residues. The CDR3 loop is CASSEQGPLLYEQYF. CDR3 in DNA: TGTGCCAGCAGTGAGCAGGGCCCTCTACTCTACGAGCAGTACTTC.

The V call is TRBV9, the J call TRBJ2-7, with 9 nucleotides matching TRBD1. This CDR3 region has 15 residues. V gave up 2 bases and J gave up 5 bases; unmatched junction bases: 8. Germline V gene lookup returns CDR1 SGDLS and CDR2 YYNGEE. The CDR3 here is CASSVTGTGSDEQYF. CDR3 nucleotide sequence: TGTGCCAGCAGCGTTACCGGGACAGGGAGCGACGAGCAGTACTTC.

The chain couples TRBV27 to TRBJ1-1, with TRBD1 matching over 9 bases. Germline V gene data show CDR1 as MNHEY and CDR2 as SMNVEV (reference sequence). Trimming at V came to 3 bases and at J to 5 bases, leaving 10 bases not matched to a gene. This CDR3 has 16 amino acids. In DNA, the CDR3 is TGTGCCAGCAGTTTCCTGGGACAGGGACTTAGGACTGAAGCTTTCTTT. It codes for CASSFLGQGLRTEAFF.

V and J are TRBV27 and TRBJ2-7, with D perhaps TRBD1 (6 bases). CDR1 MNHEY and CDR2 SMNVEV come from the germline V gene (reference sequence). Trimming took off 1 base at V and 3 bases at J, with 10 bases between the two ends. The CDR3 spans 14 residues. CDR3 coding DNA: TGTGCCAGCAGTTTATATCCAGGGGACTACGAGCAGTACTTC. Amino acid sequence: CASSLYPGDYEQYF.

The rearrangement joins TRBV4-1 to TRBJ2-7; D is undetermined. Germline V gene data show CDR1 as MGHRA and CDR2 as YSYEKL. There are 13 residues in the CDR3. Trimming removed 4 bases from V and 0 bases from J, with 7 bases in between. CDR3 nucleotide sequence: TGCGCCAGCAGCCTCGACATCTCCTACGAGCAGTACTTC. The encoded protein is CASSLDISYEQYF.

The chain recombines TRBV5-1 with TRBJ2-7; 11 bases agree with TRBD1. The length of the CDR3 is 15 residues. Germline V gene lookup returns CDR1 SGHRS and CDR2 YFSETQ. Trimming took 0 bases from V and 6 from J; bases not matched to a gene: 5. The CDR3 is CASSLVGQGASEQYF. CDR3 bases: TGCGCCAGCAGCTTGGTCGGACAGGGGGCCTCCGAGCAGTACTTC.

The rearrangement joins TRBV7-9 to TRBJ2-7; D is perhaps TRBD1 (6 bases). The V and J ends lost 5 bases and 0 bases respectively, with 14 bases between them. Germline values: CDR1 SEHNR, CDR2 FQNEAQ (reference sequence). There are 15 residues in the CDR3. The CDR3 loop is CASSVGQPSSYEQYF. The CDR3 DNA reads TGTGCCAGCAGCGTAGGACAGCCGAGCTCCTACGAGCAGTACTTC.

This chain links TRBV10-2 with TRBJ1-6; the D gene is possibly TRBD1 (5 bases). CDR1 is WSHSY and CDR2 is SAAADI in the germline V gene. With 2 bases removed from V and 6 bases from J, the gap between germline ends came to 17 bases. The CDR3 extends over 17 amino acids. The CDR3 reads CASSEILGGAVNSPLHF. CDR3 sequence (DNA): TGCGCCAGCAGTGAGATCCTTGGTGGGGCGGTTAATTCACCCCTCCACTTT.

The gene calls are TRBV19 and TRBJ1-3; the match to TRBD1 covers 8 bases. This CDR3 has 13 amino acids. CDR1 is LNHDA, CDR2 SQIVND, per germline (reference sequence). Trimming took 7 bases from V and 4 from J; bases not matched to a gene: 3. The CDR3 region has the DNA TGTGCCAGTACCCGACAGGGGGGAAACACCATATATTTT. It specifies CASTRQGGNTIYF. Combining the CDR3 with reference TRBV19 and TRBJ1-3 gives the whole variable domain DGGITQSPKYLFRKEGQNVTLSCEQNLNHDAMYWYRQDPGQGLRLIYYSQIVNDFQKGDIAEGYSVSREKKESFPLTVTSAQKNPTAFYLCASTRQGGNTIYFGEGSWLTVV.

The V and J genes are TRBV7-2 and TRBJ2-7, with TRBD1 identical over 7 bases. The ends lost 6 bases at V and 4 bases at J; junction bases unmatched: 3. This CDR3 spans 12 amino acids. Germline assignment: CDR1 SGHTA and CDR2 FQGNSA. The CDR3 protein is CASSEQGYEQYF. CDR3 DNA sequence: TGTGCCAGCAGTGAACAGGGGTACGAGCAGTACTTC. Based on the CDR3 plus reference TRBV7-2 and TRBJ2-7, the full variable domain is GAGVSQSPSNKVTEKGKDVELRCDPISGHTALYWYRQSLGQGLEFLIYFQGNSAPDKSGLPSDRFSAERTGGSVSTLTIQRTQQEDSAVYLCASSEQGYEQYFGPGTRLTVT.

This clone was counted a few times. The rearrangement links TRBV19 to TRBJ1-5; 8 positions agree with TRBD1. From germline, CDR1 is LNHDA and CDR2 SQIVND (reference sequence). With V trimmed by 7 bases and J by 4 bases, 9 bases remained unmatched. This CDR3 region has 15 residues. CDR3 in amino acids: CASKEDRVGNQPQHF. Here the CDR3 DNA reads TGTGCCAGTAAGGAGGACAGGGTAGGGAATCAGCCCCAGCATTTT.

This chain uses TRBV6-5 with TRBJ1-2, with 9 nucleotides matching TRBD1. Germline loops: CDR1 MNHEY, CDR2 SVGAGI. Trimming removed 5 bases from V and 7 bases from J; junction bases left unmatched: 8. This CDR3 is built from 14 residues. CDR3 coding DNA: TGTGCCAGCAGTCCCGCAACAGGGGGCTCTGGCTACACCTTC. It specifies CASSPATGGSGYTF.

As DNA, the CDR3 is TGTGCCAGCACCCAAGACAGGGGGCGCGATCAGCCCCAGCATTTT. As protein: CASTQDRGRDQPQHF. V is TRBV27 and J is TRBJ1-5; 10 bases are shared with TRBD1. The CDR3 is made up of 15 amino acids. Germline CDR1 MNHEY, CDR2 SMNVEV (reference sequence). With V trimmed by 7 bases and J by 5 bases, 8 bases remained unmatched.